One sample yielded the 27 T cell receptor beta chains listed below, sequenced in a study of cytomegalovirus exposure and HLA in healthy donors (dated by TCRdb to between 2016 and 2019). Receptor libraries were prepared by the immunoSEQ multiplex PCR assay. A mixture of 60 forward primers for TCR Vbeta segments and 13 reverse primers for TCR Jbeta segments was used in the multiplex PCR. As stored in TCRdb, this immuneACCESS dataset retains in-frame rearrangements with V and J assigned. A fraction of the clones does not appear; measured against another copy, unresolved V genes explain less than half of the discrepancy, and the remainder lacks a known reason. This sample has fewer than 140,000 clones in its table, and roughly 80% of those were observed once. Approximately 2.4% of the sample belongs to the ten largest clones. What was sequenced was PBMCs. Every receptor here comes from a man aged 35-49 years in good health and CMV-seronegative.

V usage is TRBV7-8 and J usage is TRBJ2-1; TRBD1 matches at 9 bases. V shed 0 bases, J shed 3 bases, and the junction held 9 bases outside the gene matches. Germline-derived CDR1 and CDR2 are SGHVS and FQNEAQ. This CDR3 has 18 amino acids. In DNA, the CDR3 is TGTGCCAGCAGCTTAGCGCTTATAGGACAGGGGTTCTACAATGAGCAGTTCTTC. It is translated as CASSLALIGQGFYNEQFF.

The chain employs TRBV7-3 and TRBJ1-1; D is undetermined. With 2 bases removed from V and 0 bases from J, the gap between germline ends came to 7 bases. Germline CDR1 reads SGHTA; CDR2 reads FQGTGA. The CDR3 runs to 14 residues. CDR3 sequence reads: CASSLGQMNTEAFF. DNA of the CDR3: TGTGCCAGCAGCTTAGGGCAAATGAACACTGAAGCTTTCTTT.

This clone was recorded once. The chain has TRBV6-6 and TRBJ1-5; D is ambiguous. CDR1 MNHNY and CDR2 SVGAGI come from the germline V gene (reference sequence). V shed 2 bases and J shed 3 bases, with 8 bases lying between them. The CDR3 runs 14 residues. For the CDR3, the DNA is TGTGCCAGCAGTTACGATCAGTCCAATCAGCCCCAGCATTTT. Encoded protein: CASSYDQSNQPQHF.

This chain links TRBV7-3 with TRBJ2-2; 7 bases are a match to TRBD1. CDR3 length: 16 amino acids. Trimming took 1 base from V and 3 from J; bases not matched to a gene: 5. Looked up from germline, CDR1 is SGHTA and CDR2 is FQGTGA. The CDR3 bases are TGTGCCAGCAGCTTAAATGCCAGGGGGTACACCGGGGAGCTGTTTTTT. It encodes CASSLNARGYTGELFF. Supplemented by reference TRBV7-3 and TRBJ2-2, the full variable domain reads GAGVSQTPSNKVTEKGKYVELRCDPISGHTALYWYRQSLGQGPEFLIYFQGTGAADDSGLPNDRFFAVRPEGSVSTLKIQRTERGDSAVYLCASSLNARGYTGELFFGEGSRLTVL.

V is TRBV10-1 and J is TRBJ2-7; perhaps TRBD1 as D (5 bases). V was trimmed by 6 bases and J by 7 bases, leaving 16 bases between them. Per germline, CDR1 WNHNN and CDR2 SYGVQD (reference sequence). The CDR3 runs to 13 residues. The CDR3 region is CASRDTSLDEQYF. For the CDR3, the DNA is TGCGCCAGCAGGGACACCTCCCTCGATGAGCAGTACTTC.

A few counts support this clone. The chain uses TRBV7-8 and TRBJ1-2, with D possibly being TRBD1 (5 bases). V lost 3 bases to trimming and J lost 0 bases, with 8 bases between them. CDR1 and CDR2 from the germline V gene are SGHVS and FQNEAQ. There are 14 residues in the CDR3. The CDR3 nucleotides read TGTGCCAGCAGCTTGGACACAGCTAACTATGGCTACACCTTC. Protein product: CASSLDTANYGYTF.

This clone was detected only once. The CDR3 here is CASGWELASDEQFF. For the CDR3, the DNA is TGTGCCAGCGGATGGGAGTTAGCGAGCGATGAGCAGTTCTTC. The chain recombines TRBV5-4 with TRBJ2-1, with D possibly TRBD2 on 5 matching bases. V dropped 7 bases and J dropped 8 bases, with 19 bases sitting between them. CDR1 and CDR2 (germline): SGHNT, YYREEE (reference sequence). This CDR3 contains 14 residues.

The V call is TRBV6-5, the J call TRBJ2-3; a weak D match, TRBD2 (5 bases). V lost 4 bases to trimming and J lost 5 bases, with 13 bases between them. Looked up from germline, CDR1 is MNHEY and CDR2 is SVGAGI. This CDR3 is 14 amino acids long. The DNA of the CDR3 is TGTGCCAGCAGTTTTCAGCCGGCGGGAGATACGCAGTATTTT. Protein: CASSFQPAGDTQYF.

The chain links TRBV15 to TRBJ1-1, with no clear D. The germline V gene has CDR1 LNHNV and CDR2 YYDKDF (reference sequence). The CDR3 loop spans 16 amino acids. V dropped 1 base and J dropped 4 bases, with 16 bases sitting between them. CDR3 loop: CATSRGVGSWGTEAFF. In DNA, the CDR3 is TGTGCCACCAGCAGAGGGGTCGGGAGTTGGGGCACTGAAGCTTTCTTT.

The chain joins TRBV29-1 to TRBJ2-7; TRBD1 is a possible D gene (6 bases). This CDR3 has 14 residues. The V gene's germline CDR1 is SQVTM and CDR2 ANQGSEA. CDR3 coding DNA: TGCAAATGCCTCCCGGGACACCGCCAGCACGAGCAGTACTTC. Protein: CKCLPGHRQHEQYF.

The CDR3 region has the DNA TGTGCCAGCAGCTTAGCTAACGGGAACTATGGCTACACCTTC. Protein sequence: CASSLANGNYGYTF. This chain links TRBV7-9 with TRBJ1-2; no clear D gene. Trimming cost V 0 bases and J 2 bases, with 7 bases left between them. This CDR3 spans 14 amino acids. Germline V gives CDR1 SEHNR, CDR2 FQNEAQ (reference sequence).

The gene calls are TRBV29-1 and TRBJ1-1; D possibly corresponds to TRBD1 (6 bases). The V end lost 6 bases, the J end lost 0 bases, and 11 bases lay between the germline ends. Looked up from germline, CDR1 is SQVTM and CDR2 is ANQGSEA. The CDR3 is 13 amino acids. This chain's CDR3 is CSVSTGLNTEAFF. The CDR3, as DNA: TGCAGCGTATCGACAGGACTGAACACTGAAGCTTTCTTT.

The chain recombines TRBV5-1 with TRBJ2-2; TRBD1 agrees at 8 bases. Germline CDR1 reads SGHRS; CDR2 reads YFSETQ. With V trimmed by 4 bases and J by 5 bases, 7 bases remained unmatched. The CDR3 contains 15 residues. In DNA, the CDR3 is TGCGCCAGCAGCCCTGGGACAGGCCGGACCGGGGAGCTGTTTTTT. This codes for CASSPGTGRTGELFF. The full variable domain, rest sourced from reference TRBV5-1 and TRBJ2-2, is KAGVTQTPRYLIKTRGQQVTLSCSPISGHRSVSWYQQTPGQGLQFLFEYFSETQRNKGNFPGRFSGRQFSNSRSEMNVSTLELGDSALYLCASSPGTGRTGELFFGEGSRLTVL.

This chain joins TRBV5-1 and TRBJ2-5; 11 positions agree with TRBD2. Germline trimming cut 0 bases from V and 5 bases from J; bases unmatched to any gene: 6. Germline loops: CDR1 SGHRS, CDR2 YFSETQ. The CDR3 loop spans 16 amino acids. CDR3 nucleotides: TGCGCCAGCAGCTTGGAACCTAGCGGGGGGTCGGAGACCCAGTACTTC. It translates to CASSLEPSGGSETQYF.

The CDR3 sequence: CASSFRTGPTGELFF. CDR3 coding DNA: TGTGCCAGTAGTTTTAGGACAGGACCTACCGGGGAGCTGTTTTTT. V and J are TRBV19 and TRBJ2-2; 7 nucleotides line up with TRBD1. Unmatched junction bases numbered 8, after V lost 5 bases and J lost 5 bases. In germline, CDR1 is LNHDA, CDR2 SQIVND (reference sequence). CDR3 length equals 15 residues.

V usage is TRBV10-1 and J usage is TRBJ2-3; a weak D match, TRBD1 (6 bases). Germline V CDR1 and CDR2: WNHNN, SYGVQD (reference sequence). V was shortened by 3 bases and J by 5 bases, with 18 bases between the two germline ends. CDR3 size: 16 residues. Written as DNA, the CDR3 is TGCGCCAGCAGTGATAAGGGGGAGAAGGGACAAGATACGCAGTATTTT. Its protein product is CASSDKGEKGQDTQYF.

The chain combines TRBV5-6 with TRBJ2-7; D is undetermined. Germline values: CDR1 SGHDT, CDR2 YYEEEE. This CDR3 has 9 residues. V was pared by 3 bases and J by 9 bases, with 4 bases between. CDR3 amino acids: CASSCGQYF. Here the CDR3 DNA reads TGTGCCAGCAGCTGCGGGCAGTACTTC. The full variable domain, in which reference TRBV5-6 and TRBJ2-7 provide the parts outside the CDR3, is DAGVTQSPTHLIKTRGQQVTLRCSPKSGHDTVSWYQQALGQGPQFIFQYYEEEERQRGNFPDRFSGHQFPNYSSELNVNALLLGDSALYLCASSCGQYFGPGTRLTVT.

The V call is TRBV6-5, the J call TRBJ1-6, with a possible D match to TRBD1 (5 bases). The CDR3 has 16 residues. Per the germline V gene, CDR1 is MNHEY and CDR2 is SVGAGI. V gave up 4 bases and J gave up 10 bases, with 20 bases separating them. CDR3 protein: CASSSPTPAGLSPLHF. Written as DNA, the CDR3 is TGTGCCAGCAGTTCCCCCACTCCGGCAGGGTTGTCACCCCTCCACTTT.

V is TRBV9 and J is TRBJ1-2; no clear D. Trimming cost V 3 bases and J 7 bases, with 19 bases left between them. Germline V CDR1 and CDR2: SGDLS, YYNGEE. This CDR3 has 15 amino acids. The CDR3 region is CASSGNRVLIGGYTF. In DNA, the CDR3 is TGTGCCAGCAGCGGGAACAGAGTCCTTATAGGTGGCTACACCTTC.

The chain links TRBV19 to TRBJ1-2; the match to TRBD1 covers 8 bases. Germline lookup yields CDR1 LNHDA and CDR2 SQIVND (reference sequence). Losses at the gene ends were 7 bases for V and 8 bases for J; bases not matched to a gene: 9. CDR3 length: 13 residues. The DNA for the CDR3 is TGTGCCAGTACCCGACAGGGGAGTGGGGGCTACACCTTC. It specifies CASTRQGSGGYTF.

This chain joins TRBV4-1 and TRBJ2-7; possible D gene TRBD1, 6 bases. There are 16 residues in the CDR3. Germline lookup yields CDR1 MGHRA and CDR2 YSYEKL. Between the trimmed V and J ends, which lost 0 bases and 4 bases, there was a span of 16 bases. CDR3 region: CASSQDPPGQTYEQYF. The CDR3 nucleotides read TGCGCCAGCAGCCAAGACCCGCCGGGACAAACTTACGAGCAGTACTTC.

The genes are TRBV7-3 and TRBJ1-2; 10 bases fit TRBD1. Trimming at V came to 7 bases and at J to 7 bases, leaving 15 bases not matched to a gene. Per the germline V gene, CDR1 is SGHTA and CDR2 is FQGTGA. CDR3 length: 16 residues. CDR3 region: CASTPGTGDNYGGYTF. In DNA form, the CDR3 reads TGTGCCAGCACCCCTGGGACAGGGGATAATTATGGTGGCTACACCTTC.

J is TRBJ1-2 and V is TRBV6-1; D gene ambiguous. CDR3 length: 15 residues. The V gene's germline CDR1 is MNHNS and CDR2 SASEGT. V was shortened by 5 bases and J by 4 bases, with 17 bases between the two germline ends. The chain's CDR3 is CASSTSYGEVYGYTF. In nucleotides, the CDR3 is TGTGCCAGCAGTACGTCCTACGGCGAGGTCTATGGCTACACCTTC.

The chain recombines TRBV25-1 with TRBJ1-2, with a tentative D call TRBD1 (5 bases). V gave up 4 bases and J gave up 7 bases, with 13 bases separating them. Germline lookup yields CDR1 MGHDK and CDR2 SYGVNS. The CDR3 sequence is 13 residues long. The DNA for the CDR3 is TGTGCCAGCAGTGCCTCGCGGGGGGGTGGCTACACCTTC. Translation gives CASSASRGGGYTF.

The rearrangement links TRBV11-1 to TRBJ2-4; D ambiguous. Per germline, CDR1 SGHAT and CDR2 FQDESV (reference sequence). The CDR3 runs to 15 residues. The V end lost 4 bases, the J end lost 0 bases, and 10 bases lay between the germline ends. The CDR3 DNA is TGTGCCAGCAGCTCCAATAGAGGAGCCAAAAACATTCAGTACTTC. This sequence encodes CASSSNRGAKNIQYF. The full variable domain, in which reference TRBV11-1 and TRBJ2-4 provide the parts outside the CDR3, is EAEVAQSPRYKITEKSQAVAFWCDPISGHATLYWYRQILGQGPELLVQFQDESVVDDSQLPKDRFSAERLKGVDSTLKIQPAELGDSAMYLCASSSNRGAKNIQYFGAGTRLSVL.

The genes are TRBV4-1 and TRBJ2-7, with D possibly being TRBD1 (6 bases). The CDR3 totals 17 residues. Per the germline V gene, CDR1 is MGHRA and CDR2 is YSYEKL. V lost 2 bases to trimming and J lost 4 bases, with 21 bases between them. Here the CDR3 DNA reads TGCGCCAGCAGCCAACATATAAGCGCGGCAGGGGAATACGAGCAGTACTTC. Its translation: CASSQHISAAGEYEQYF.

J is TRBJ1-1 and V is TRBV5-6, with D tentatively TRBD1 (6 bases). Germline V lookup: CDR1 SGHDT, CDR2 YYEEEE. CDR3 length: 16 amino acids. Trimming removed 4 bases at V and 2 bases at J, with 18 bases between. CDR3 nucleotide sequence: TGTGCCAGCAGCGTAACTACAGGGCCCGGCAACACTGAAGCTTTCTTT. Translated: CASSVTTGPGNTEAFF.